Listed below are T cell receptor beta chains from one sample, sequenced in a study of response to subunit inactivated influenza vaccine. MiXCR, run by TCRdb on the RT-PCR reads, gives a single entry per CDR3 protein. This table holds roughly 570,000 distinct CDR3 sequences, 12% to 15% found once. Sequenced here: PBMCs from blood, sampled 12 days after vaccination. The receptors here all came from a man aged 45 to 65 who received an inactivated influenza vaccine. Both conserved end residues are trimmed from each CDR3. Each record gives: V gene, D gene, CDR3 protein. D genes are given only for firm matches.

V: TRBV3-1; D: TRBD1; CDR3: ASSHDDRTGSGYT
V: TRBV15; D: TRBD1; CDR3: ATSKQGNFNQPQH
V: TRBV30; D: NA; CDR3: AWSALAGAGELF
V: TRBV18; D: NA; CDR3: ASSPAGTQY
V: TRBV4-1; D: TRBD1; CDR3: ASSQPGQGYETQY
V: TRBV29-1; D: NA; CDR3: SVEGAGAGELF
V: TRBV9; D: NA; CDR3: ASSVGLRESPLH
V: TRBV11-2; D: NA; CDR3: ASSLSGLGANVLT
V: TRBV10-3; D: NA; CDR3: AMAGLNDNEQF
V: TRBV6-2/TRBV6-3; D: NA; CDR3: ASNDGGRGYT
V: TRBV18; D: TRBD1; CDR3: ASSPPGQGGEQY
V: TRBV29-1; D: TRBD2; CDR3: SVEVGAGWGTDTQY
V: TRBV20-1; D: TRBD2; CDR3: SARLARTSGGNTQY
V: TRBV7-2; D: TRBD1; CDR3: ASSLVVGQGAYEQY
V: TRBV20-1; D: NA; CDR3: SASELGHQETQY
V: TRBV5-1; D: NA; CDR3: ASSLDAENTIY
V: TRBV24-1; D: TRBD2; CDR3: ATSDPTSGGLQETQY
V: TRBV28; D: NA; CDR3: ASTPPSRAGEAF
V: TRBV18; D: TRBD1; CDR3: ASSPGQGPNSNQPQH
V: TRBV29-1; D: NA; CDR3: SVLAGDRRYEQY
V: TRBV6-1; D: NA; CDR3: ASSFDQANEQF
V: TRBV20-1; D: NA; CDR3: SATGAPLGAF